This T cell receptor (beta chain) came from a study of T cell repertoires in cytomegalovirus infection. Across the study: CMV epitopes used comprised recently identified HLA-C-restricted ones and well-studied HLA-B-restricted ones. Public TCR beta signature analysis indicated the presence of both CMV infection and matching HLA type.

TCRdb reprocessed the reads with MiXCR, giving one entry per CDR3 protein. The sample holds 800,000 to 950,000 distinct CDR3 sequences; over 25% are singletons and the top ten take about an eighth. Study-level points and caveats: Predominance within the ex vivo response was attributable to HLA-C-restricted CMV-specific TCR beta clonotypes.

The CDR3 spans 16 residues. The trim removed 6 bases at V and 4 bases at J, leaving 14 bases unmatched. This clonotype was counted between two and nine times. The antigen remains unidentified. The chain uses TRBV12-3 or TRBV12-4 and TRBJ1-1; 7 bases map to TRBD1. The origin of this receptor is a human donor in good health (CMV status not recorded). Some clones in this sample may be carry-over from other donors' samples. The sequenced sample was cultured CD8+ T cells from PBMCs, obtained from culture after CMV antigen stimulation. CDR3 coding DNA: TGTGCCAGCAGCCCCGACAGGGTGAGGTGGCTCACTGAAGCTTTCTTT. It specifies CASSPDRVRWLTEAFF.